This entry concerns a single T cell receptor beta chain. Its antigen remains unidentified. The data were obtained in a study of shared clonotypes between healthy human individuals. CDR1 and CDR2 (germline): LNHDA, SQIVND (reference sequence). Trimming took off 5 bases at V and 7 bases at J, with 11 bases between the two ends. This CDR3 region has 13 residues. Assay used: immunoSEQ multiplex PCR; TCRdb lists only in-frame clones, some missing. The sample shows roughly 700,000 clones, around 90% of them seen only once. Study conclusions and caveats: Donor clonotype sharing was expected to depend on sequencing depth.

V and J are TRBV19 and TRBJ2-2; D is unclear. The TCR comes from a man in his late teens or twenties in good health. Some clones in this sample may be carry-over from other donors' samples. The sample taken for sequencing was memory CD8+ T cells from PBMCs. Noted subset: CD45RO+ cells pooled with CCR7-negative TemRA cells. CDR3 sequence: CASSPSLGGELFF. The CDR3 nucleotides read TGTGCCAGTAGTCCCTCCCTGGGCGGGGAGCTGTTTTTT.